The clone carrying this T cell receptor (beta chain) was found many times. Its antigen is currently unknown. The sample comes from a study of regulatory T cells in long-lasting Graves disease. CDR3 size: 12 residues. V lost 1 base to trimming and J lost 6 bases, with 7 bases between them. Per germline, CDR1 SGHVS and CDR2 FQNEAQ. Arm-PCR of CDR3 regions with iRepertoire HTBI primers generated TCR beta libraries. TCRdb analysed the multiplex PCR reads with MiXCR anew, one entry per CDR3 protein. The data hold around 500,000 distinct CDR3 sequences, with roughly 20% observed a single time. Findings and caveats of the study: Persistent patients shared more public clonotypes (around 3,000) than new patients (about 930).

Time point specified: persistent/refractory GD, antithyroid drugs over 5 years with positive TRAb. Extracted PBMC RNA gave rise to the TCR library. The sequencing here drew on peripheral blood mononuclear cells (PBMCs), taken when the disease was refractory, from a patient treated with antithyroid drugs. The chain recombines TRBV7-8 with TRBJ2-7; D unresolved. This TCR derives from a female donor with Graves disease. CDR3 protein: CASSLGFAEQYF. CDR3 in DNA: TGTGCCAGCAGCTTAGGTTTTGCCGAGCAGTACTTC.